These T cell receptor beta chains were read from a single sample in a study of preoperative IRX-2 immunotherapy in early breast cancer. Assay: immunoSEQ multiplex PCR; the TCRdb copy retains only in-frame clones and omits some. This sample yields tens of thousands of clones, of which approximately 95% are seen a single time; around 15% belongs to the top ten. Specimen: tumor tissue, collected after IRX-2 immunotherapy. These receptors all stem from a human donor with breast cancer. Both conserved end residues are part of each CDR3. The D gene is left open where the match is weak. Only part of the rows carry a size: once, few, many, or a class if the clone is expanded.

cdr3_aa	cdr3_nt	clone_size	v_call	j_call	d_call
CASLFGGVGNEQFF	TGTGCCAGCCTATTCGGGGGGGTTGGCAATGAGCAGTTCTTC	NA	TRBV2	TRBJ2-1	TRBD2
CASNDKVSGKTDTQYF	TGTGCCAGCAACGATAAGGTGAGCGGGAAGACAGATACGCAGTATTTT	NA	TRBV27	TRBJ2-3	TRBD2
CASSFLQTGNTEAFF	TGTGCCAGCAGCTTCCTCCAGACAGGGAACACTGAAGCTTTCTTT	NA	TRBV7-9	TRBJ1-1	NA
CASSFSTTLQETQYF	TGTGCCAGCAGTTTCTCGACCACACTTCAAGAGACCCAGTACTTC	NA	TRBV27	TRBJ2-5	NA
CASSLSGADTQYF	TGTGCCAGCAGCTTAAGTGGGGCAGATACGCAGTATTTT	NA	TRBV7-3	TRBJ2-3	NA
CASSTWTSGRGPSYNEQFF	TGTGCCAGCAGCACTTGGACTAGCGGGAGAGGGCCCTCCTACAATGAGCAGTTCTTC	NA	TRBV11-2	TRBJ2-1	TRBD2
CASGLVSAAYGYTF	TGTGCTAGTGGTTTGGTATCGGCGGCTTATGGCTACACCTTC	NA	TRBV12-5	TRBJ1-2	NA
CASSPLAGGSWNEQFF	TGTGCCAGCAGCCCACTAGCGGGAGGATCGTGGAATGAGCAGTTCTTC	NA	TRBV28	TRBJ2-1	TRBD2
CASSFGSYNSPLHF	TGCGCCAGCAGCTTCGGCTCCTATAATTCACCCCTCCACTTT	NA	TRBV5-1	TRBJ1-6	NA
CASSPRRENYGYTF	TGCGCCAGCAGCCCCCGACGGGAAAACTATGGCTACACCTTC	few	TRBV5-1	TRBJ1-2	NA
CASSQTQGREMTYNEQFF	TGCGCCAGCAGTCAAACCCAGGGGAGAGAGATGACCTACAATGAGCAGTTCTTC	NA	TRBV23-1	TRBJ2-1	NA
CASSLADTTYNEQFF	TGTGCCAGCAGCTTAGCGGACACCACCTACAATGAGCAGTTCTTC	NA	TRBV5-4	TRBJ2-1	NA
CASSQERGDTPYGYTF	TGCGCCAGCAGCCAAGAAAGAGGGGACACCCCCTATGGCTACACCTTC	NA	TRBV4-1	TRBJ1-2	NA
CSARVAFEAFF	TGCAGTGCTAGGGTGGCGTTTGAAGCTTTCTTT	NA	TRBV20-1	TRBJ1-1	NA
CASSFFGRYNSPLHF	TGTGCCAGCAGTTTCTTCGGCAGGTATAATTCACCCCTCCACTTT	NA	TRBV28	TRBJ1-6	NA